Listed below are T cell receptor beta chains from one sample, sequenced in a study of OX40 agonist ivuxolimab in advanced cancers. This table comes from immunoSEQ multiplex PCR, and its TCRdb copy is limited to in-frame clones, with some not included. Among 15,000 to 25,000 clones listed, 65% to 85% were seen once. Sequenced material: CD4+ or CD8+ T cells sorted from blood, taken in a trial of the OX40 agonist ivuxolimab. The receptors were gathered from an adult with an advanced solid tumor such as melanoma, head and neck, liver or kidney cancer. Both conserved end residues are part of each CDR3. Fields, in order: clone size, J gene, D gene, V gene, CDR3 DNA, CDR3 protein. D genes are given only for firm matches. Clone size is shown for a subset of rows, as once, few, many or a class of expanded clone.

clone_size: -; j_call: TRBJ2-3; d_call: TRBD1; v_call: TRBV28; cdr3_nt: TGTGCCAGCAGTTTATACGGGACAGGGGTCGCAGATACGCAGTATTTT; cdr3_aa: CASSLYGTGVADTQYF
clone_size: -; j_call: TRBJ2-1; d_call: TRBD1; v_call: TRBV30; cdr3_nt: TGTGCCTGGAGTCAGGGGGCGGGGAATGAGCAGTTCTTC; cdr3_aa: CAWSQGAGNEQFF
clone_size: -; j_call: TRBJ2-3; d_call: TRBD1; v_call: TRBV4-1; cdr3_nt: TGCGCCAGCAGACGAGGACAGGGGGCCCGGGATACGCAGTATTTT; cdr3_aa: CASRRGQGARDTQYF
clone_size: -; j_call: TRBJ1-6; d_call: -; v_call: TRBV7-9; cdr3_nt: TGTGCCAGCAGCTTGAGTAGGGCGGGTGATTCACCCCTCCACTTT; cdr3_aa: CASSLSRAGDSPLHF
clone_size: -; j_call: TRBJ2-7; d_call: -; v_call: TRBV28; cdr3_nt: TGTGCCAGCAGTTTAGAGTCTTACTACGAGCAGTACTTC; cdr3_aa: CASSLESYYEQYF
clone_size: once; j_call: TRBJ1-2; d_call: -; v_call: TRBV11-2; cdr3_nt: TGTGCCAGCAGCTCCTCCGGGGGGCGCTTCGGCTATGGCTACACCTTC; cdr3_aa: CASSSSGGRFGYGYTF
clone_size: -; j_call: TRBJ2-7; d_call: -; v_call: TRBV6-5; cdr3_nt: TGTGCCAGCAGTTCCCCGACCGGTTACGAGCAGTACTTC; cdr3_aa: CASSSPTGYEQYF
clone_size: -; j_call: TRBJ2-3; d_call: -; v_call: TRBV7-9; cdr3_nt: TGTGCCAGCAGCTATCTGACAGAGCTCACAGATACGCAGTATTTT; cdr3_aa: CASSYLTELTDTQYF
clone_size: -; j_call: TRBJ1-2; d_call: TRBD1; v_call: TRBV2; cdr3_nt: TGTGCCAGCAGTGCGGACAGGGTGGACTATGGCTACACCTTC; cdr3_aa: CASSADRVDYGYTF
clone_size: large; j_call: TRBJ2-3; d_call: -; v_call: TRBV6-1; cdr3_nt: TGTGCCAGCAGTGACACAGATACGCAGTATTTT; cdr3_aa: CASSDTDTQYF
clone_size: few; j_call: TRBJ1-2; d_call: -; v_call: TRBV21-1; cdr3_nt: TGTGCCAGCAGCAAAAAGGGGACGTCCGAGGACGGCTACACCTTC; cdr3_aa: CASSKKGTSEDGYTF
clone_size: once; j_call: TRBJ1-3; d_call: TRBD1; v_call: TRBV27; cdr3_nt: TGTGCCAGCAGGGGGGCAGGGGGCACTGGAAACACCATATATTTT; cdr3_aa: CASRGAGGTGNTIYF
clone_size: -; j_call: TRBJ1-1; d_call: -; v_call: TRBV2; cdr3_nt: TGTGCCAGCAGTGGGGGTGCGGTGGGGAGCACTGAAGCTTTCTTT; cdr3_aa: CASSGGAVGSTEAFF
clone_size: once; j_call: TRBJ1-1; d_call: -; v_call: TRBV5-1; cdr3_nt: TGCGCCAGCATGTTGACAAGGGGTTATACTGAAGCTTTCTTT; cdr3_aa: CASMLTRGYTEAFF
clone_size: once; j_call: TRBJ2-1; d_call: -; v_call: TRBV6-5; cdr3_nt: TGTGCCAGCAGCTCCTTCTTAGGGCAAGTCAATGAGCAGTTCTTC; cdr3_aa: CASSSFLGQVNEQFF
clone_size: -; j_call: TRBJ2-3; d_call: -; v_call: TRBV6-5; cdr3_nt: TGTGCCAGCAGGAAAGGCACAGATACGCAGTATTTT; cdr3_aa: CASRKGTDTQYF
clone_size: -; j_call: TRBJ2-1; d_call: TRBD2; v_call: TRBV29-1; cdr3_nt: TGCAGCGTTGAGGGACTAGCGGGGAGAAGCTCCTACAATGAGCAGTTCTTC; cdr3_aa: CSVEGLAGRSSYNEQFF
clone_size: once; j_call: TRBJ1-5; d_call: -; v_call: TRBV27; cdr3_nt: TGTGCCAGCAGTTTATGGGGTACCAATCAGCCCCAGCATTTT; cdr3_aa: CASSLWGTNQPQHF
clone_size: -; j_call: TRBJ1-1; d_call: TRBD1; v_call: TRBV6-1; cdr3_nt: TGTGCCAGCACCCCAGGGGGCGGGCTGGGTACTGAAGCTTTCTTT; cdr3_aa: CASTPGGGLGTEAFF
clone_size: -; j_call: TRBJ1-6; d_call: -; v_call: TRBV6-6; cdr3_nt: TGTGCCAGCAGCCTAACGAGCTCCTATAATTCACCCCTCCACTTT; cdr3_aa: CASSLTSSYNSPLHF
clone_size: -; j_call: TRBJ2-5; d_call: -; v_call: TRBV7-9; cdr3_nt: TGTGCCAGCAGCTCCCGGGACTTTCGGGAGACCCAGTACTTC; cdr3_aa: CASSSRDFRETQYF
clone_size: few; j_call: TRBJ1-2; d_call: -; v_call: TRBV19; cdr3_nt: TGTGCCAGTAGTATTAGTAGGGGGAATGGCTACACCTTC; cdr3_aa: CASSISRGNGYTF
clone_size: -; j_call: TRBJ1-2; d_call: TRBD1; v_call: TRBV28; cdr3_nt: TGTGCCACGACCCCCGGGACAGGAAACTATGGCTACACCTTC; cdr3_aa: CATTPGTGNYGYTF
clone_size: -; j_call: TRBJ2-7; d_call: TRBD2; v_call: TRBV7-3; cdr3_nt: TGTGCCAGCAGCTTAACAAGCGGGGGCCCCTACGAGCAGTACTTC; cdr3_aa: CASSLTSGGPYEQYF
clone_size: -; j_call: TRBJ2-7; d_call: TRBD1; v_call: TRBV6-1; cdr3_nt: TGTGCCAGCAGCGTTTCAGGGGGCGTCTACGAGCAGTACTTC; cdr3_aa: CASSVSGGVYEQYF
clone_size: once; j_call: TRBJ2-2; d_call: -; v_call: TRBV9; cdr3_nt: TGTGCCAGCAGCCTAAGTTCCACCGGGGAGCTGTTTTTT; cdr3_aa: CASSLSSTGELFF
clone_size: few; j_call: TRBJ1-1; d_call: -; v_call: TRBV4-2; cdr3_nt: TGTGCCAGCAGTCGTAAGAACACTGAAGCTTTCTTT; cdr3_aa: CASSRKNTEAFF
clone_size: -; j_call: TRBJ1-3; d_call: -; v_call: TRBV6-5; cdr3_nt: TGTGCCAGCAGTTACAGGATCTCTGGAAACACCATATATTTT; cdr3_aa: CASSYRISGNTIYF
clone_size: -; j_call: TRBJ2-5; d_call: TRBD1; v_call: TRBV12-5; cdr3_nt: TGTGCTAGTGGTTTGGGCGGACAGGGAATTCAAGAGACCCAGTACTTC; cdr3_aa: CASGLGGQGIQETQYF
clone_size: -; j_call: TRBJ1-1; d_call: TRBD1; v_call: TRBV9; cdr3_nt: TGTGCCAGCAGCAAAAGACAGGGTGGCACTGAAGCTTTCTTT; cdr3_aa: CASSKRQGGTEAFF
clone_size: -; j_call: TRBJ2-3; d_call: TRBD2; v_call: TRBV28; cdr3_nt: TGTGCCAGCAGTTTATTTCACGGCTGGAGCGGGGAGAGCACAGATACGCAGTATTTT; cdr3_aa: CASSLFHGWSGESTDTQYF
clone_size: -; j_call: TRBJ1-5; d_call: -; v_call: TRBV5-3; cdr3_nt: TGTGCCAGAAAGGGGGGTCATCAGCCCCAGCATTTT; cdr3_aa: CARKGGHQPQHF
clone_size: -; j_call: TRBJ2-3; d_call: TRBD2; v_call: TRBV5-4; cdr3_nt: TGTGCCAGCACCCGTACCGGGTGGGGGGGTCATAGAACAGATACGCAGTATTTT; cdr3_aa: CASTRTGWGGHRTDTQYF